These T cell receptor beta chains were read from a single sample in a study of a mutant IDH1 vaccine in newly diagnosed glioma. These receptors have no identified antigens. Assay used: immunoSEQ multiplex PCR; TCRdb lists only in-frame clones, some missing. The data contain 65,000 or so clones, around 83% of them singletons. The specimen was PBMCs, collected from a glioma patient whose treatment included an IDH1 peptide vaccine. These receptors came from a man aged 25-45 years with glioma. Each CDR3 is given with its conserved first and last residue. Fields, in order: V gene, clone size, J gene, D gene, CDR3 DNA, CDR3 protein. D genes are given only for firm matches. The size of a clone is reported for some rows only, either as once, few or many, or as a class for expanded clones.

V gene: TRBV5-4
clone size: -
J gene: TRBJ2-5
D gene: -
CDR3 DNA: TGTGCCAGCAGCTTGCCAGGGTGGGAGACCCAGTACTTC
CDR3 protein: CASSLPGWETQYF

V gene: TRBV7-9
clone size: few
J gene: TRBJ1-5
D gene: TRBD1
CDR3 DNA: TGTGCCAGCAGCTTCCAAGAAATTGAGACAGGGGGACAGCCCCAGCATTTT
CDR3 protein: CASSFQEIETGGQPQHF

V gene: TRBV5-4
clone size: -
J gene: TRBJ1-4
D gene: -
CDR3 DNA: TGTGCCAGCAGCCGAGACAGCGCAACTAATGAAAAACTGTTTTTT
CDR3 protein: CASSRDSATNEKLFF

V gene: TRBV5-1
clone size: -
J gene: TRBJ2-1
D gene: TRBD1
CDR3 DNA: TGCGCCAGCCGACTTCTACTCGCCGGGACAGCAAACTACAATGAGCAGTTCTTC
CDR3 protein: CASRLLLAGTANYNEQFF

V gene: TRBV15
clone size: medium-sized
J gene: TRBJ2-2
D gene: -
CDR3 DNA: TGTGCCACCAGCAGAGGCCAGGGGTGGGAGCTGTTTTTT
CDR3 protein: CATSRGQGWELFF

V gene: TRBV19
clone size: few
J gene: TRBJ1-1
D gene: TRBD1
CDR3 DNA: TGTGCCAGTAGTAACAACAGGGGTGGCACTGAAGCTTTCTTT
CDR3 protein: CASSNNRGGTEAFF

V gene: TRBV30
clone size: -
J gene: TRBJ2-1
D gene: TRBD1
CDR3 DNA: TGTGCCTGGGGTCCGGACAGGCACTACAATGAGCAGTTCTTC
CDR3 protein: CAWGPDRHYNEQFF

V gene: TRBV28
clone size: once
J gene: TRBJ1-1
D gene: TRBD1
CDR3 DNA: TGTGCCAGCAGTTTAGGGACAGGGGCGAACACTGAAGCTTTCTTT
CDR3 protein: CASSLGTGANTEAFF

V gene: TRBV6-4
clone size: -
J gene: TRBJ2-3
D gene: -
CDR3 DNA: TGTGCCAGCCCCCCTTCGGGGGACGATAGCACAGATACGCAGTATTTT
CDR3 protein: CASPPSGDDSTDTQYF

V gene: TRBV5-5
clone size: -
J gene: TRBJ2-7
D gene: -
CDR3 DNA: TGTGCCAGCAGCTTCAGCTCCTACGAGCAGTACTTC
CDR3 protein: CASSFSSYEQYF

V gene: TRBV5-4
clone size: once
J gene: TRBJ2-2
D gene: -
CDR3 DNA: TGTGCCAGCAGCTTGAGTCGGAACACCGGGGAGCTGTTTTTT
CDR3 protein: CASSLSRNTGELFF

V gene: TRBV6-1
clone size: -
J gene: TRBJ1-2
D gene: -
CDR3 DNA: TGTGCCAGCAGTGAAGGACCGGGGGTAGGCTATGGCTACACCTTC
CDR3 protein: CASSEGPGVGYGYTF

V gene: TRBV5-1
clone size: -
J gene: TRBJ1-3
D gene: -
CDR3 DNA: TGCGCCAGCAACCGCGGAACATCCTCTGGAAACACCATATATTTT
CDR3 protein: CASNRGTSSGNTIYF

V gene: TRBV19
clone size: few
J gene: TRBJ1-5
D gene: -
CDR3 DNA: TGTGCCAGTAGTATAGTGGCAGGGTGGGTCGGCAATCAGCCCCAGCATTTT
CDR3 protein: CASSIVAGWVGNQPQHF

V gene: TRBV5-1
clone size: once
J gene: TRBJ1-6
D gene: TRBD1
CDR3 DNA: TGCGCCAGCGGGACAGGGGAAAATTCACCCCTCCACTTT
CDR3 protein: CASGTGENSPLHF

V gene: TRBV4-2
clone size: -
J gene: TRBJ2-7
D gene: TRBD2
CDR3 DNA: TGTGCCAGCAGCCAAGGACTAGCGGGGGCCTCCTACGAGCAGTACTTC
CDR3 protein: CASSQGLAGASYEQYF

V gene: TRBV7-8
clone size: -
J gene: TRBJ2-3
D gene: TRBD2
CDR3 DNA: TGTGCCAGCAGCCCAGTGTTCAGCGGGGGCACAGATACGCAGTATTTT
CDR3 protein: CASSPVFSGGTDTQYF

V gene: TRBV15
clone size: -
J gene: TRBJ2-1
D gene: -
CDR3 DNA: TGTGCCACCAGCGGAGGGGGCTCCTACAATGAGCAGTTCTTC
CDR3 protein: CATSGGGSYNEQFF

V gene: TRBV30
clone size: -
J gene: TRBJ2-3
D gene: -
CDR3 DNA: TGTGCCTGGAGTGTAAAGATGCGACAGAGAGTGATACGGGCGCAGTATTTT
CDR3 protein: CAWSVKMRQRVIRAQYF

V gene: TRBV7-8
clone size: -
J gene: TRBJ1-2
D gene: -
CDR3 DNA: TGTGCCAGCAGCTTCGGACGTGGCAGTAACTATGGCTACACCTTC
CDR3 protein: CASSFGRGSNYGYTF

V gene: TRBV18
clone size: -
J gene: TRBJ2-6
D gene: -
CDR3 DNA: TGTGCCAGCTCACCAATCGACAGGTCTACCATCTCTGGGGCCAACGTCCTGACTTTC
CDR3 protein: CASSPIDRSTISGANVLTF

V gene: TRBV15
clone size: -
J gene: TRBJ2-7
D gene: TRBD2
CDR3 DNA: TGTGCCACCAGCAGAGGGGAGCGGGGTGGGTGTCGTTTC
CDR3 protein: CATSRGERGGCRF

V gene: TRBV6-5
clone size: -
J gene: TRBJ1-2
D gene: TRBD1
CDR3 DNA: TGTGCCAGCAGTCAAAGACAGGGCCTCTACGGCTACACCTTC
CDR3 protein: CASSQRQGLYGYTF

V gene: TRBV18
clone size: -
J gene: TRBJ1-1
D gene: -
CDR3 DNA: TGTGCCAGCTCACCACGCCAGGGGCGTTCTAACACTGAAGCTTTCTTT
CDR3 protein: CASSPRQGRSNTEAFF

V gene: TRBV28
clone size: -
J gene: TRBJ2-3
D gene: -
CDR3 DNA: TGTGCCAGCAGCCCTCCGAGAGTAGGACAGCTGTTT
CDR3 protein: CASSPPRVGQLF

V gene: TRBV2
clone size: -
J gene: TRBJ1-6
D gene: TRBD1
CDR3 DNA: TGTGCCAGTCTTCGACAGGGACATGATAATTCACCCCTCCACTTT
CDR3 protein: CASLRQGHDNSPLHF

V gene: TRBV5-6
clone size: -
J gene: TRBJ1-5
D gene: TRBD1
CDR3 DNA: TGTGCCAGCAGCTTTTACAGGGGGCATAGCAATCAGCCCCAGCATTTT
CDR3 protein: CASSFYRGHSNQPQHF

V gene: TRBV18
clone size: -
J gene: TRBJ1-5
D gene: -
CDR3 DNA: TGTGCCAGCTCACGAGCGGGGGGATTCAATCAGCCCCAGCATTTT
CDR3 protein: CASSRAGGFNQPQHF

V gene: TRBV7-2
clone size: -
J gene: TRBJ1-3
D gene: -
CDR3 DNA: TGTGCCAGCAGCTTAGGCTCTGGAAACACCATATATTTT
CDR3 protein: CASSLGSGNTIYF

V gene: TRBV5-1
clone size: -
J gene: TRBJ2-1
D gene: TRBD1
CDR3 DNA: TGCGCCAGCAGCCCCGGACAGGTACCCTACAATGAGCAGTTCTTC
CDR3 protein: CASSPGQVPYNEQFF

V gene: TRBV28
clone size: few
J gene: TRBJ1-5
D gene: -
CDR3 DNA: TGTGCCAGCAGACTTCAGGGTCAGGGCAATCAGCCCCAGCATTTT
CDR3 protein: CASRLQGQGNQPQHF

V gene: TRBV4-1
clone size: -
J gene: TRBJ2-2
D gene: -
CDR3 DNA: TGCGCCAGCAGCCAAACACTGAAGGGAACCGGGGAGCTGTTTTTT
CDR3 protein: CASSQTLKGTGELFF

V gene: TRBV6-5
clone size: -
J gene: TRBJ1-6
D gene: -
CDR3 DNA: TGTGCCAGCAGTTACTCCACCGGGAGTCTTAATTCACCCCTCCACTTT
CDR3 protein: CASSYSTGSLNSPLHF

V gene: TRBV6-4
clone size: -
J gene: TRBJ2-3
D gene: TRBD2
CDR3 DNA: TGTGCCAGCAGTGAAAATAGCGGGAGCACAGATACGCAGTATTTT
CDR3 protein: CASSENSGSTDTQYF

V gene: TRBV19
clone size: -
J gene: TRBJ2-1
D gene: -
CDR3 DNA: TGTGCCAGTAGGCCAGGGGAGGCTGGCTACAATGAGCAGTTCTTC
CDR3 protein: CASRPGEAGYNEQFF

V gene: TRBV7-7
clone size: -
J gene: TRBJ2-5
D gene: TRBD1
CDR3 DNA: TGTGCCAGCAGCCCGCACCTCCGGGACAGGGGAGAGACCCAGTACTTC
CDR3 protein: CASSPHLRDRGETQYF

V gene: TRBV9
clone size: -
J gene: TRBJ1-1
D gene: -
CDR3 DNA: TGTGCCAGCAGCGTAGTCCCTGCCCGGAACACTGAAGCTTTCTTT
CDR3 protein: CASSVVPARNTEAFF

V gene: TRBV10-3
clone size: once
J gene: TRBJ2-2
D gene: -
CDR3 DNA: TGTGCCATCAGTGGTCAGGGAAAAACCGGGGAGCTGTTTTTT
CDR3 protein: CAISGQGKTGELFF

V gene: TRBV29-1
clone size: -
J gene: TRBJ1-1
D gene: -
CDR3 DNA: TGCAGCGTTGAAGTGTTTATTGAAGCTTTCTTT
CDR3 protein: CSVEVFIEAFF